Following are 12 T cell receptor beta chains from one sample sequenced in a study of blood T cell repertoires in COVID-19. TCRdb's table, derived via immunoSEQ multiplex PCR, lists solely in-frame clones and lacks some. The data hold 200,000 to 300,000 clones, with almost 85% observed a single time. Sample: PBMCs or T cells enriched from blood (not recorded which). All receptors come from a woman aged 45-60 years with acute COVID-19.

J is TRBJ2-3 and V is TRBV24-1, with TRBD2 identical over 9 bases. This CDR3 has 17 amino acids. Losses at the gene ends were 3 bases for V and 6 bases for J; bases not matched to a gene: 12. CDR1 is KGHDR, CDR2 SFDVKD, per germline. CDR3 bases: TGTGCCACCAGTGATCCGGACTCTAGCGGGGTCAGGGATACGCAGTATTTT. Amino acids: CATSDPDSSGVRDTQYF.

The rearrangement uses TRBV9 and TRBJ1-2, with D unresolved. In germline, CDR1 is SGDLS, CDR2 YYNGEE. The CDR3 length is 15 residues. V lost 0 bases, J lost 2 bases, and 11 bases lay in between. The CDR3 DNA follows: TGTGCCAGCAGCGTAGGATCAGGTCCCAACTATGGCTACACCTTC. Encoded protein: CASSVGSGPNYGYTF.

This clone was observed once. The V gene is TRBV6-5, the J gene TRBJ1-2; 9 bases map to TRBD1. There are 16 residues in the CDR3. Trimming cost V 10 bases and J 3 bases; bases outside gene matches: 15. Germline V gives CDR1 MNHEY, CDR2 SVGAGI. The CDR3 region has the DNA TGTGCCACCACTTATTCCGCTACAGGGGGCGACTATGGCTACACCTTC. This translates into CATTYSATGGDYGYTF.

J is TRBJ1-2 and V is TRBV15, with 8 bases aligning to TRBD1. The CDR3 has 15 residues. Trimming removed 5 bases from V and 5 bases from J; junction bases left unmatched: 10. Germline assignment: CDR1 LNHNV and CDR2 YYDKDF (reference sequence). The CDR3 region is CATSPRGQAVYGYTF. CDR3 coding DNA: TGTGCCACCAGCCCAAGGGGACAGGCTGTTTATGGCTACACCTTC.

The chain recombines TRBV3-1 (or the pseudogene TRBV3-2) with TRBJ2-2, with 13 bases aligning to TRBD2. V lost 4 bases and J lost 4; bases outside the gene matches: 0. Germline V gene lookup returns CDR1 LGHDT and CDR2 YNNKEL (reference sequence). The CDR3 contains 15 residues. The CDR3 loop reads CASSRTSGGTGELFF. DNA of the CDR3: TGTGCCAGCAGCCGGACTAGCGGGGGCACCGGGGAGCTGTTTTTT.

The chain uses TRBV5-1 and TRBJ1-1; D is unresolved. V was clipped by 3 bases and J by 1 base, with 10 bases between them. The CDR3 runs 14 residues. Germline CDR1 reads SGHRS; CDR2 reads YFSETQ. This CDR3 reads CASSSSLRNTEAFF. Here the CDR3 DNA reads TGCGCCAGCAGCTCTTCCTTGAGGAACACTGAAGCTTTCTTT.

The CDR3 reads CASSYGQGASGYTF. The CDR3 DNA reads as TGTGCCAGCAGTTACGGGCAGGGGGCTAGCGGCTACACCTTC. The J gene is TRBJ1-2, the V gene TRBV6-6, with 8 bases aligning to TRBD1. The CDR3 is 14 amino acids. V was clipped by 2 bases and J by 8 bases; unmatched bases: 7. Germline loops: CDR1 MNHNY, CDR2 SVGAGI (reference sequence).

This clone was seen once. The gene calls are TRBV7-6 and TRBJ1-6, with 7 bases fitting TRBD1. CDR1 is SGHVS, CDR2 FNYEAQ, per germline. V dropped 5 bases and J dropped 2; count of bases not matched to a gene: 12. CDR3 length: 18 residues. As DNA, the CDR3 is TGTGCCAGCAGCCCCAAGACAGGGTCGAACGCCTATAATTCACCCCTCCACTTT. As protein: CASSPKTGSNAYNSPLHF.

The chain carries TRBV19 and TRBJ2-7; TRBD1 agrees at 8 bases. Germline CDR1 and CDR2: LNHDA and SQIVND (reference sequence). Trimming cost V 3 bases and J 6 bases; bases outside gene matches: 4. The CDR3 consists of 13 residues. CDR3 amino acids: CASSIGQGSEQYF. The CDR3 coding sequence is TGTGCCAGTAGTATTGGACAGGGTAGCGAGCAGTACTTC.

The gene calls are TRBV2 and TRBJ1-5; D is undetermined. V lost 4 bases, J lost 2 bases, and 12 bases lay in between. Germline V gene data show CDR1 as SNHLY and CDR2 as FYNNEI. The CDR3 consists of 15 residues. Here the CDR3 DNA reads TGTGCCAGCAGTGGGTCGTTGAGGCGCAATCAGCCCCAGCATTTT. As protein: CASSGSLRRNQPQHF.

As for this clone: Compared with germline, one end of the junction differs, possibly owing to a read error. CDR3 DNA: TGTGCCAACAGTGACTCGGGACTAGCGGGGCGGGATGAGCAGTTCTTC. Its translation: CANSDSGLAGRDEQFF. The chain joins TRBV6-4 to TRBJ2-1; TRBD2 agrees at 13 bases. The CDR3 length is 16 residues. Germline CDR1 is MRHNA and CDR2 is SNTAGT.

J is TRBJ2-3 and V is TRBV2, with 14 bases aligning to TRBD2. The CDR3 sequence is 16 residues long. The germline V gene has CDR1 SNHLY and CDR2 FYNNEI. The junction had 8 bases not matched to a gene; V was cut back by 10 bases and J by 2 bases. The CDR3 DNA sequence: TGTGCCATCTGGACTAGCGGGGGGACGTCCACAGATACGCAGTATTTT. Its translation is CAIWTSGGTSTDTQYF.